The clone carrying this T cell receptor beta chain came up a few times. Its target is not known. Next came a second PCR, run for about 6 to 12 cycles, which used a sample-barcoded 5' primer along with a J-beta primer mix. Every molecule of cDNA carried a tag from a template-switch adaptor with 12 random nucleotides. TCRdb used MiXCR to reprocess the 5' RACE reads, holding one entry per CDR3 protein. The profile covers nearly 800,000 distinct CDR3 sequences, with roughly 25% appearing a single time and under 4% taken by the ten largest. The CDR3 has 16 residues. Germline V gene sequence: CDR1 LGHNA, CDR2 YSLEER. These data are taken from a study of blood T cells in healthy people across ages. The wider study: Roughly one uniquely barcoded beta molecule per two T cells was captured. Study results and caveats: The study lacked donor CMV status, which possibly confounded expanded clonotype changes.

The same specimen was also included in a second study, on T cells of mothers and their children. This second study says: The study sampled three healthy Caucasian mothers and their six children.

The sequenced material came from blood. The chain combines TRBV4-3 with TRBJ2-5; the D gene could be TRBD1 or TRBD2 (5 bases each). The J call is uncertain, as TRBJ2-1 better fits the DNA end. The source is a boy aged 5-17 years in good health. CDR3 sequence: CASSQARGPLYNEQFF. In DNA, the CDR3 is TGCGCCAGCAGCCAAGCAAGGGGACCTCTCTACAATGAGCAGTTCTTC.